These 21 T cell receptor beta chains were all obtained from the same sample, sequenced in a study of blood T cell repertoires in COVID-19 (dated by TCRdb to about 2020). The method behind the library was the immunoSEQ multiplex PCR assay. Entries here come from immuneACCESS through TCRdb and include only in-frame sequences with V and J called. Some clones fail to appear in such tables; in the studies checked, an unresolved V gene covers under half of the shortfall, and the cause of the remainder is unknown. This sample lists about 210,000 clones; roughly 84% were detected once. Around 7% of the sample comes from the top ten. Sequencing used PBMCs or T cells enriched from blood (not recorded which). Receptors originate from a man younger than 45 in a cohort exposed to, infected with or recovered from COVID-19 (not recorded which).

V and J are TRBV9 and TRBJ2-5, with TRBD2 identical over 8 bases. The CDR3 contains 15 residues. The ends lost 0 bases at V and 4 bases at J; junction bases unmatched: 5. Looked up from germline, CDR1 is SGDLS and CDR2 is YYNGEE. The CDR3 spells CASSVAVSGRETQYF. The CDR3 region has the DNA TGTGCCAGCAGCGTAGCCGTGAGCGGGAGAGAGACCCAGTACTTC.

This clone was detected only once. The chain links TRBV9 to TRBJ1-2; the D is unclear. This CDR3 has 12 amino acids. The germline V gene encodes CDR1 SGDLS and CDR2 YYNGEE. Trimming shortened V by 0 bases and J by 8 bases, and 8 bases separated the two germline ends. Written as DNA, the CDR3 is TGTGCCAGCAGCGTAGGGGCCCGAGGCTACACCTTC. This encodes CASSVGARGYTF.

The count of this clone is one. The V call is TRBV7-9, the J call TRBJ1-4, with a possible D match to TRBD1 (5 bases). V lost 4 bases, J lost 3 bases, and 12 bases lay in between. The germline V gene encodes CDR1 SEHNR and CDR2 FQNEAQ (reference sequence). CDR3 length equals 15 residues. DNA for the CDR3: TGTGCCAGCAGCTCCCTCGGGGGGTCTAATGAAAAACTGTTTTTT. This codes for CASSSLGGSNEKLFF. Based on the CDR3 plus reference TRBV7-9 and TRBJ1-4, the full variable domain is DTGVSQNPRHKITKRGQNVTFRCDPISEHNRLYWYRQTLGQGPEFLTYFQNEAQLEKSRLLSDRFSAERPKGSFSTLEIQRTEQGDSAMYLCASSSLGGSNEKLFFGSGTQLSVL.

V is TRBV5-4 and J is TRBJ2-1, with 9 bases aligning to TRBD2. The CDR3 length is 15 residues. Losses at the gene ends were 4 bases for V and 9 bases for J; bases not matched to a gene: 11. The germline CDR1 and CDR2 sequences are SGHNT and YYREEE (reference sequence). The DNA for the CDR3 is TGTGCCAGCAGCCCCATAGCGGGAGACGGGAGTGAGCAGTTCTTC. Translated: CASSPIAGDGSEQFF.

This chain uses TRBV5-1 with TRBJ2-7; D may be TRBD2 (5 bases). V lost 5 bases and J lost 3, with 21 bases in between. Germline V CDR1 and CDR2: SGHRS, YFSETQ. CDR3 size: 16 residues. CDR3 loop: CASSPGGISVFYEQYF. The CDR3 DNA reads TGCGCCAGCAGTCCTGGAGGCATCTCTGTGTTCTACGAGCAGTACTTC.

This chain links TRBV19 with TRBJ2-1; 9 bases map to TRBD2. After removal of 3 bases from V and 9 bases from J, the junction contained 9 bases not matched to a gene. There are 15 residues in the CDR3. The germline V gene encodes CDR1 LNHDA and CDR2 SQIVND (reference sequence). For the CDR3, the DNA is TGTGCCAGTAGTATTTTAGCGGGAGTAGCGGGTGAGCAGTTCTTC. It is translated as CASSILAGVAGEQFF.

This sequence joins TRBV18 and TRBJ1-1; no reliable D call. The germline V and J ends were trimmed by 3 bases and 11 bases, with 16 bases remaining between them. The CDR3 is 13 residues long. CDR1 KGHSH and CDR2 LQKENI come from the germline V gene. The CDR3 region is CASSPPPPNTAFF. CDR3 in DNA: TGTGCCAGCTCACCTCCGCCCCCCAACACGGCTTTCTTT.

This clone was counted a single time. The chain carries TRBV5-6 and TRBJ2-1; D gene ambiguous. CDR3 length equals 14 residues. Germline loops: CDR1 SGHDT, CDR2 YYEEEE. V lost 4 bases, J lost 7 bases, and 15 bases lay in between. The CDR3: CASSTYLLENEQFF. CDR3 bases: TGTGCCAGCAGCACCTACCTATTAGAGAATGAGCAGTTCTTC.

Only a few counts were recorded for this clone. The chain joins TRBV5-4 to TRBJ2-7, with 8 bases fitting TRBD1. CDR1 SGHNT and CDR2 YYREEE come from the germline V gene (reference sequence). Trimming at V came to 4 bases and at J to 0 bases, leaving 0 bases not matched to a gene. The CDR3 covers 13 residues. This CDR3 is CASSGTGSYEQYF. The CDR3 DNA reads TGTGCCAGCAGCGGGACAGGCTCCTACGAGCAGTACTTC.

This rearrangement joins TRBV4-1 to TRBJ2-2; 13 positions agree with TRBD2. The CDR3 totals 16 residues. After removal of 5 bases from V and 8 bases from J, the junction contained 8 bases not matched to a gene. CDR1 and CDR2 (germline): MGHRA, YSYEKL. Here the CDR3 reads CASSNGLAGVLGELFF. The CDR3 DNA follows: TGCGCCAGCAGCAATGGACTAGCGGGAGTTTTGGGGGAGCTGTTTTTT.

The rearrangement links TRBV9 to TRBJ2-2, with 8 bases fitting TRBD2. The J segment lost 1 base and the V segment lost 4 bases, leaving 3 bases of the junction unmatched. The CDR3 loop spans 15 amino acids. From germline, CDR1 is SGDLS and CDR2 YYNGEE. The CDR3 sequence: CASSPGLENTGELFF. CDR3 DNA: TGTGCCAGCAGCCCGGGACTAGAGAACACCGGGGAGCTGTTTTTT.

This chain links TRBV28 with TRBJ2-7; TRBD2 might be the D (5 bases). Germline values: CDR1 MDHEN, CDR2 SYDVKM. V was clipped by 5 bases and J by 0 bases, with 14 bases between them. The CDR3 totals 15 residues. The DNA of the CDR3 is TGTGCCAGCAGTCCCCGGAGGTTACCCTCCTACGAGCAGTACTTC. This codes for CASSPRRLPSYEQYF.

This clone appeared many times. The rearrangement joins TRBV11-1 to TRBJ2-7, with TRBD2 matching 7 bases. The V gene end was trimmed by 5 bases and the J gene end by 9 bases; junction bases not matched to a gene: 10. There are 13 residues in the CDR3. Germline CDR1 and CDR2: SGHAT and FQDESV (reference sequence). The CDR3 loop is CASSAGAYVGQYF. Written as DNA, the CDR3 is TGTGCCAGCAGCGCGGGAGCCTACGTTGGGCAGTACTTC.

The rearrangement joins TRBV23-1 to TRBJ1-5, with D uncertain. TRBV23-1 falls under the ORF class, with uncertain function. The V end was cut by 4 bases, the J end by 0 bases, with 7 bases between. This CDR3 spans 14 amino acids. The CDR3 DNA follows: TGCGCCAGCAGTCCCCCCTATAGCAATCAGCCCCAGCATTTT. It specifies CASSPPYSNQPQHF.

The chain links TRBV28 to TRBJ1-6, with TRBD1 matching 7 bases. Germline V gene lookup returns CDR1 MDHEN and CDR2 SYDVKM. The junction had 10 bases not matched to a gene; V was cut back by 1 base and J by 7 bases. CDR3 length: 17 amino acids. This CDR3 is CASSLFSGGRRNSPLHF. The CDR3 coding sequence is TGTGCCAGCAGTTTATTTTCAGGGGGGAGAAGGAATTCACCCCTCCACTTT.

The genes are TRBV12-5 and TRBJ1-1, with a possible D match to TRBD1 (5 bases). Per germline, CDR1 LGHNT and CDR2 FRNRAP. Trimming shortened V by 5 bases and J by 3 bases, and 10 bases separated the two germline ends. The CDR3 is made up of 13 amino acids. Here the CDR3 reads CASGLPGDTEAFF. Written as DNA, the CDR3 is TGTGCTAGTGGTCTCCCGGGGGACACTGAAGCTTTCTTT.

The J gene is TRBJ2-1, the V gene TRBV7-6; D might be TRBD2 (6 bases). CDR1 is SGHVS and CDR2 is FNYEAQ in the germline V gene. V shed 4 bases and J shed 8 bases, with 18 bases lying between them. The CDR3 length is 15 residues. The CDR3 nucleotides read TGTGCCAGCAGCTCGGGGTTGGGGGAGGCAGATGAGCAGTTCTTC. Protein sequence: CASSSGLGEADEQFF.

V is TRBV10-1 and J is TRBJ1-5; D call uncertain. CDR3 length: 13 amino acids. Germline V lookup: CDR1 WNHNN, CDR2 SYGVQD (reference sequence). Trimming stripped 7 bases from V and 3 bases from J, with 10 bases between. The CDR3 nucleotides read TGCGCCAGCATGTGGGAGGACAATCAGCCCCAGCATTTT. Residues: CASMWEDNQPQHF.

This sequence joins TRBV2 and TRBJ2-1; 11 bases agree with TRBD2. Per the germline V gene, CDR1 is SNHLY and CDR2 is FYNNEI. V dropped 6 bases and J dropped 4; count of bases not matched to a gene: 2. The CDR3 consists of 14 residues. The CDR3 region has the DNA TGTGCCAGCAGGGGGACTAGCGGTTACAATGAGCAGTTCTTC. Amino acids: CASRGTSGYNEQFF. The entire variable domain, with the rest obtained from reference TRBV2 and TRBJ2-1, is as follows: EPEVTQTPSHQVTQMGQEVILRCVPISNHLYFYWYRQILGQKVEFLVSFYNNEISEKSEIFDDQFSVERPDGSNFTLKIRSTKLEDSAMYFCASRGTSGYNEQFFGPGTRLTVL.

The chain has TRBV25-1 and TRBJ1-2, with D tentatively TRBD1 (5 bases). V was trimmed by 2 bases and J by 6 bases, leaving 13 bases between them. The CDR3 length is 14 residues. Per the germline V gene, CDR1 is MGHDK and CDR2 is SYGVNS. As DNA, the CDR3 is TGTGCCAGCAGTGAACCCTATGACAGAAATGGCTACACCTTC. Amino acid sequence: CASSEPYDRNGYTF.

The V and J genes are TRBV28 and TRBJ2-2, with 8 bases lining up with TRBD1. Per the germline V gene, CDR1 is MDHEN and CDR2 is SYDVKM. J lost 4 bases, V lost 5 bases, and 6 bases had no gene match. The CDR3 has 15 residues. CDR3 in amino acids: CASSPRTGSTGELFF. The CDR3 coding sequence is TGTGCCAGCAGTCCCCGGACAGGGTCCACCGGGGAGCTGTTTTTT.